This passage covers 29 T cell receptor beta chains from one sample sequenced in a study of control samples from healthy donors and cancer patients. The repertoire was sequenced with immunoSEQ multiplex PCR; TCRdb's copy has only in-frame clones and lacks some. The data hold roughly 130,000 clones, with under 95% observed a single time. Sample: blood. These receptors were collected from a man aged 18-30 years in good health.

This clone was picked up one time. V and J are TRBV5-3 and TRBJ1-2, with a possible D match to TRBD1 (5 bases). TRBV5-3 is classed as an ORF, of uncertain function. V gave up 1 base and J gave up 4 bases, with 20 bases separating them. CDR3 length: 17 amino acids. In DNA form, the CDR3 reads TGTGCCAGAAGCTTGTATGGGCAAAAGACAGTAGGCTATGGCTACACCTTC. It yields the protein CARSLYGQKTVGYGYTF.

The V call is TRBV2, the J call TRBJ1-5; 7 positions match TRBD1. Germline loops: CDR1 SNHLY, CDR2 FYNNEI. J lost 6 bases, V lost 4 bases, and 9 bases had no gene match. The CDR3 has 15 amino acids. The CDR3 reads CASSGARDRSQPQHF. The CDR3 bases are TGTGCCAGCAGTGGAGCGCGGGACAGAAGTCAGCCCCAGCATTTT.

The chain combines TRBV25-1 with TRBJ1-5; D is uncertain. Looked up from germline, CDR1 is MGHDK and CDR2 is SYGVNS. This CDR3 region has 17 residues. With 4 bases removed from V and 9 bases from J, the gap between germline ends came to 25 bases. DNA of the CDR3: TGTGCCAGCAGTGGACCCCACAGTCGCGATTCTCAACGGCCCCAGCATTTT. This gives the protein CASSGPHSRDSQRPQHF.

The chain employs TRBV9 and TRBJ1-1; tentatively, D is TRBD1 (6 bases). The CDR3 runs 13 residues. Per germline, CDR1 SGDLS and CDR2 YYNGEE. Trimming stripped 3 bases from V and 2 bases from J, with 8 bases between. CDR3 residues: CASSGGPNTEAFF. The CDR3 DNA follows: TGTGCCAGCAGCGGGGGGCCCAACACTGAAGCTTTCTTT. The whole variable domain, filled in from reference TRBV9 and TRBJ1-1, reads DSGVTQTPKHLITATGQRVTLRCSPRSGDLSVYWYQQSLDQGLQFLIQYYNGEERAKGNILERFSAQQFPDLHSELNLSSLELGDSALYFCASSGGPNTEAFFGQGTRLTVV.

The rearrangement links TRBV7-9 to TRBJ1-2; tentatively, D is TRBD1 (6 bases). The CDR3 is 16 residues long. V dropped 1 base and J dropped 6 bases, with 18 bases sitting between them. CDR1 is SEHNR and CDR2 is FQNEAQ in the germline V gene (reference sequence). In DNA form, the CDR3 reads TGTGCCAGCAGCTTAGTTGTGGACAGCATCGACGATGGCTACACCTTC. It specifies CASSLVVDSIDDGYTF.

Turning to this clone: Distinct nucleotide sequences in the sample also encode this CDR3. The CDR3 sequence is CASSLGQGNTDTQYF. CDR3 DNA sequence: TGCGCCAGCAGCTTGGGTCAGGGAAACACAGATACGCAGTATTTT. The J gene is TRBJ2-3, the V gene TRBV5-1, with D possibly being TRBD1 (5 bases). The CDR3 is 15 residues long. V dropped 0 bases and J dropped 2 bases, with 10 bases sitting between them. The germline V gene encodes CDR1 SGHRS and CDR2 YFSETQ.

This rearrangement joins TRBV5-4 to TRBJ2-1; possible D gene TRBD2, 6 bases. This CDR3 has 13 amino acids. The germline V gene encodes CDR1 SGHNT and CDR2 YYREEE (reference sequence). The V end was cut by 4 bases, the J end by 6 bases, with 11 bases between. In DNA, the CDR3 is TGTGCCAGCAGCCGGGACTCGGGCAATGAGCAGTTCTTC. It specifies CASSRDSGNEQFF.

The V and J genes are TRBV12-3 or TRBV12-4 and TRBJ1-4; D is possibly TRBD1 (5 bases). The V and J ends lost 2 bases and 8 bases respectively, with 9 bases between them. The CDR3 length is 13 residues. CDR3 loop: CASSLFQGEKLFF. The CDR3 DNA follows: TGTGCCAGCAGTTTATTCCAGGGAGAAAAACTGTTTTTT.

The chain couples TRBV7-3 to TRBJ2-3, with TRBD2 as a possible D gene (5 bases). Deletions cut 8 bases from V and 5 bases from J, with 14 bases between. The CDR3 consists of 13 residues. From germline, CDR1 is SGHTA and CDR2 FQGTGA. The CDR3 DNA reads TGTGCCAGCGGCGAGGGTCCCGGAGATACGCAGTATTTT. It is translated as CASGEGPGDTQYF.

V gene TRBV6-6 combines with J gene TRBJ1-6; TRBD1 matches at 10 bases. Germline CDR1 reads MNHNY; CDR2 reads SVGAGI (reference sequence). V lost 6 bases to trimming and J lost 10 bases; unmatched junction nucleotides: 6. This CDR3 has 14 amino acids. This CDR3 reads CASRGDRGGSPLHF. DNA for the CDR3: TGTGCCAGCAGGGGGGACAGGGGAGGGTCACCCCTCCACTTT.

This clone appeared once. The rearrangement joins TRBV27 to TRBJ2-6, with 8 nucleotides matching TRBD1. The CDR3 spans 18 residues. The ends lost 5 bases at V and 0 bases at J; junction bases unmatched: 9. CDR1 is MNHEY, CDR2 SMNVEV, per germline (reference sequence). CDR3 amino acids: CASSPRTGFRSGANVLTF. The CDR3 region has the DNA TGTGCCAGCAGTCCGCGGACAGGGTTCCGCTCTGGGGCCAACGTCCTGACTTTC.

The rearrangement uses TRBV2 and TRBJ1-2; maybe TRBD1 (6 bases). Trimming removed 8 bases at V and 8 bases at J, with 18 bases between. CDR1 is SNHLY and CDR2 is FYNNEI in the germline V gene. The CDR3 is 13 amino acids. CDR3 region: CASGTGRNGGYTF. CDR3 nucleotide sequence: TGTGCCAGCGGTACAGGGCGGAATGGCGGCTACACCTTC.

The chain has TRBV27 and TRBJ1-2; D uncertain. The CDR3 totals 14 residues. With 3 bases removed from V and 2 bases from J, the gap between germline ends came to 10 bases. Germline lookup yields CDR1 MNHEY and CDR2 SMNVEV (reference sequence). CDR3 in amino acids: CASSLSGQNYGYTF. Written as DNA, the CDR3 is TGTGCCAGCAGTTTGTCCGGGCAGAACTATGGCTACACCTTC.

The V and J genes are TRBV15 and TRBJ2-2; D gene ambiguous. V was cut by 8 bases and J by 1 base, with 8 bases left in between. Germline-derived CDR1 and CDR2 are LNHNV and YYDKDF (reference sequence). This CDR3 region has 13 residues. The CDR3 loop reads CATSGENTGELFF. The CDR3 coding sequence is TGTGCCACCTCAGGCGAGAACACCGGGGAGCTGTTTTTT.

The V gene is TRBV2, the J gene TRBJ1-1; D perhaps matches TRBD1 (5 bases). The CDR3 totals 13 residues. Per germline, CDR1 SNHLY and CDR2 FYNNEI. The V and J ends lost 10 bases and 4 bases respectively, with 16 bases between them. The CDR3 reads CATYRDTGTEAFF. CDR3 DNA sequence: TGTGCCACCTACCGCGACACAGGCACTGAAGCTTTCTTT.

The chain couples TRBV9 to TRBJ2-7; D not resolved. Germline V gene sequence: CDR1 SGDLS, CDR2 YYNGEE. The CDR3 is 17 residues long. Trimming removed 4 bases from V and 4 bases from J, with 24 bases in between. This CDR3 is CASSFSGDLRSPYEQYF. CDR3 sequence (DNA): TGTGCCAGCAGCTTCAGTGGGGATCTACGATCGCCTTACGAGCAGTACTTC.

This clone has more than one count but fewer than ten. The chain carries TRBV4-1 and TRBJ1-5; unclear D gene. The V end was cut by 2 bases, the J end by 5 bases, with 10 bases between. This CDR3 has 14 residues. Germline assignment: CDR1 MGHRA and CDR2 YSYEKL. CDR3 sequence reads: CASSQMGADQPQHF. DNA for the CDR3: TGCGCCAGCAGCCAAATGGGAGCCGATCAGCCCCAGCATTTT.

V gene TRBV3-1 (or the pseudogene TRBV3-2) combines with J gene TRBJ1-4; no clear D. Looked up from germline, CDR1 is LGHDT and CDR2 is YNNKEL (reference sequence). Trimming took off 0 bases at V and 8 bases at J, with 16 bases between the two ends. The CDR3 covers 16 residues. The CDR3 here is CASSQEGREGEEKLFF. CDR3 DNA: TGTGCCAGCAGCCAAGAGGGGAGGGAGGGTGAGGAAAAACTGTTTTTT.

This chain joins TRBV5-1 and TRBJ1-4; D ambiguous. Per germline, CDR1 SGHRS and CDR2 YFSETQ. V was cut by 5 bases and J by 5 bases, with 10 bases left in between. CDR3 length equals 13 residues. CDR3 protein: CASRLTPNEKLFF. CDR3 in DNA: TGCGCCAGCAGATTGACGCCCAATGAAAAACTGTTTTTT.

This clone showed up just once. The rearrangement uses TRBV19 and TRBJ1-5; 9 positions agree with TRBD1. With V trimmed by 6 bases and J by 6 bases, 9 bases remained unmatched. Germline V gene lookup returns CDR1 LNHDA and CDR2 SQIVND (reference sequence). The CDR3 is 15 residues long. The CDR3 bases are TGTGCCAGTAGCCCCGGGACAGGGAGTACTCAGCCCCAGCATTTT. Its protein is CASSPGTGSTQPQHF.

The chain recombines TRBV10-3 with TRBJ1-4; a weak D match, TRBD1 (5 bases). The CDR3 totals 14 residues. CDR1 and CDR2 from the germline V gene are ENHRY and SYGVKD. Trimming stripped 6 bases from V and 5 bases from J, with 13 bases between. CDR3 region: CAIREGALNEKLFF. The CDR3 nucleotides are TGTGCCATCAGGGAAGGGGCTCTGAATGAAAAACTGTTTTTT.

J is TRBJ1-1 and V is TRBV9; D gene ambiguous. V lost 0 bases, J lost 0 bases, and 6 bases lay in between. The CDR3 covers 14 residues. Germline CDR1 and CDR2: SGDLS and YYNGEE. DNA for the CDR3: TGTGCCAGCAGCGTAGTCTCCGTGAACACTGAAGCTTTCTTT. It yields the protein CASSVVSVNTEAFF.

This clone was picked up one time. The chain has TRBV5-1 and TRBJ1-1; D is perhaps TRBD1 (5 bases). Trimming took off 4 bases at V and 0 bases at J, with 13 bases between the two ends. CDR3 size: 15 residues. CDR1 is SGHRS, CDR2 YFSETQ, per germline. CDR3 nucleotides: TGCGCCAGCAGCGACGGGACTATGGTGAACACTGAAGCTTTCTTT. Translating gives CASSDGTMVNTEAFF.

The V call is TRBV6-2 or TRBV6-3, the J call TRBJ1-1; 8 bases align to TRBD1. With 6 bases clipped from V and 4 bases from J, the junction kept 7 bases outside the gene matches. This CDR3 is built from 14 residues. Germline V gene sequence: CDR1 MNHEY, CDR2 SVGEGT. CDR3 bases: TGTGCCAGCAGCCGAGGACAGGGCATCACTGAAGCTTTCTTT. The encoded protein is CASSRGQGITEAFF.

This chain joins TRBV19 and TRBJ2-7; 7 bases are shared with TRBD1. Germline V gene sequence: CDR1 LNHDA, CDR2 SQIVND (reference sequence). The CDR3 consists of 14 residues. Trimming removed 4 bases from V and 3 bases from J; junction bases left unmatched: 6. The CDR3 DNA reads as TGTGCCAGTAGTACGCGACAGGGAAACTACGAGCAGTACTTC. It yields the protein CASSTRQGNYEQYF.

The CDR3 region has the DNA TGTGCCAGTAGTATTCGGAGCCAATATAGCAATCAGCCCCAGCATTTT. Translating it yields CASSIRSQYSNQPQHF. The chain has TRBV19 and TRBJ1-5, with D uncertain. V was cut by 3 bases and J by 0 bases, with 12 bases left in between. Per the germline V gene, CDR1 is LNHDA and CDR2 is SQIVND (reference sequence). CDR3 length equals 16 residues. Based on the CDR3 plus reference TRBV19 and TRBJ1-5, the full variable domain is DGGITQSPKYLFRKEGQNVTLSCEQNLNHDAMYWYRQDPGQGLRLIYYSQIVNDFQKGDIAEGYSVSREKKESFPLTVTSAQKNPTAFYLCASSIRSQYSNQPQHFGDGTRLSIL.

The chain links TRBV6-5 to TRBJ1-2; the match to TRBD1 covers 7 bases. The germline gives CDR1 MNHEY, CDR2 SVGAGI. There are 14 residues in the CDR3. V lost 2 bases and J lost 2; bases outside the gene matches: 2. CDR3 sequence reads: CASSYRQGNYGYTF. The CDR3 coding sequence is TGTGCCAGCAGTTACAGACAGGGAAACTATGGCTACACCTTC.

The chain carries TRBV7-7 and TRBJ2-2, with TRBD1 identical over 7 bases. CDR3 size: 15 residues. Germline CDR1 reads SSHAT; CDR2 reads FNYEAQ (reference sequence). With V trimmed by 5 bases and J by 4 bases, 7 bases remained unmatched. The CDR3 bases are TGTGCCAGCAGCCCGGGACAGCCGAGCACCGGGGAGCTGTTTTTT. Translating gives CASSPGQPSTGELFF.

The V gene is TRBV9, the J gene TRBJ2-7, with 8 positions matching TRBD2. Per the germline V gene, CDR1 is SGDLS and CDR2 is YYNGEE. This CDR3 region has 13 residues. Trimming cost V 2 bases and J 5 bases; bases outside gene matches: 3. The CDR3 loop reads CASSVTSDHEQYF. Here the CDR3 DNA reads TGTGCCAGCAGCGTGACTAGCGACCACGAGCAGTACTTC.